One and the same sample provided the 25 T cell receptor beta chains below, sequenced in a study of OX40 agonist ivuxolimab in advanced cancers. Profiled with immunoSEQ multiplex PCR; TCRdb holds only in-frame clones, not every one. The sample shows around 53,000 clones, roughly 90% of them seen only once. The sample in question was CD4+ or CD8+ T cells sorted from blood, obtained in a trial of the OX40 agonist ivuxolimab. Receptor source: an adult with an advanced solid tumor such as melanoma, head and neck, liver or kidney cancer.

This chain joins TRBV11-3 and TRBJ2-1; 14 bases map to TRBD2. Germline V gives CDR1 SGHNT, CDR2 YENEEA. This CDR3 spans 16 amino acids. V was clipped by 4 bases and J by 9 bases; unmatched bases: 8. CDR3 sequence: CASSSRLAGGPSEQFF. Here the CDR3 DNA reads TGTGCCAGCAGCTCGAGACTAGCGGGGGGGCCCAGTGAGCAGTTCTTC.

J is TRBJ2-2 and V is TRBV5-1; 11 bases fit TRBD1. Trimming removed 0 bases from V and 6 bases from J; junction bases left unmatched: 4. The CDR3 contains 16 residues. Germline CDR1 reads SGHRS; CDR2 reads YFSETQ. The CDR3 DNA reads TGCGCCAGCAGCTTGGTTGGACAGGGGGCGGCCGGGGAGCTGTTTTTT. Residues: CASSLVGQGAAGELFF.

The chain carries TRBV11-2 and TRBJ1-5, with TRBD1 as a possible D gene (6 bases). Germline loops: CDR1 SGHAT, CDR2 FQNNGV. V was cut by 1 base and J by 0 bases, with 10 bases left in between. The length of the CDR3 is 16 residues. The CDR3 protein is CASSLGGDTSNQPQHF. The CDR3 region has the DNA TGTGCCAGCAGCTTAGGAGGGGACACTAGCAATCAGCCCCAGCATTTT.

A single count supports this clone. The rearrangement uses TRBV6-6 and TRBJ1-6, with TRBD1 matching 8 bases. V lost 4 bases, J lost 7 bases, and 6 bases stayed unmatched. Per germline, CDR1 MNHNY and CDR2 SVGAGI (reference sequence). The CDR3 runs to 15 residues. The CDR3: CASSSRGLGNSPLHF. The CDR3 DNA sequence: TGTGCCAGCAGTTCCAGGGGGCTGGGGAATTCACCCCTCCACTTT.

The chain carries TRBV6-1 and TRBJ2-7; TRBD1 agrees at 9 bases. The CDR3 covers 16 residues. Germline CDR1 and CDR2: MNHNS and SASEGT. The V and J ends lost 4 bases and 5 bases, in that order; junction bases with no gene match: 12. The CDR3 loop reads CASSALGGTGRNEQYF. The CDR3 coding sequence is TGTGCCAGCAGTGCTCTAGGGGGGACAGGGAGAAACGAGCAGTACTTC.

The genes are TRBV5-1 and TRBJ2-7; D gene ambiguous. V gave up 0 bases and J gave up 5 bases, with 18 bases separating them. Germline values: CDR1 SGHRS, CDR2 YFSETQ. The CDR3 has 16 amino acids. For the CDR3, the DNA is TGCGCCAGCAGCTTGGGCCAAACCGGGTTGATCCACGAGCAGTACTTC. Its translation is CASSLGQTGLIHEQYF.

The rearrangement links TRBV30 to TRBJ2-6; maybe TRBD2 (5 bases). Per germline, CDR1 GTSNPN and CDR2 SVGIG (reference sequence). There are 15 residues in the CDR3. V lost 4 bases and J lost 0, with 10 bases in between. CDR3 loop: CAWIRGGSGANVLTF. CDR3 coding DNA: TGTGCCTGGATTAGAGGAGGCTCTGGGGCCAACGTCCTGACTTTC.

CDR3 nucleotide sequence: TGTGCCAGCAGTTACTCCGGGCATTATGGCTACACCTTC. It encodes CASSYSGHYGYTF. The chain is built from TRBV6-5 and TRBJ1-2; unclear D gene. Germline-derived CDR1 and CDR2 are MNHEY and SVGAGI. The germline V and J ends were trimmed by 0 bases and 5 bases, with 7 bases remaining between them. CDR3 length: 13 residues.

Only one count was recorded for this clone. V is TRBV2 and J is TRBJ1-1; no clear D gene. The germline V gene encodes CDR1 SNHLY and CDR2 FYNNEI. The CDR3 covers 13 residues. Trimming cost V 4 bases and J 4 bases, with 10 bases left between them. The CDR3 DNA sequence: TGTGCCAGCAGTGCAAGTTCTGGCACTGAAGCTTTCTTT. Amino acid sequence: CASSASSGTEAFF.

The rearrangement joins TRBV30 to TRBJ1-2; D possibly corresponds to TRBD1 (5 bases). CDR1 and CDR2 (germline): GTSNPN, SVGIG (reference sequence). V lost 4 bases, J lost 6 bases, and 15 bases lay in between. The CDR3 sequence is 13 residues long. CDR3 in DNA: TGTGCCTGGACCACCCAGTGGGGGAATGGCTACACCTTC. Amino acid sequence: CAWTTQWGNGYTF.

The chain links TRBV19 to TRBJ1-2, with 7 bases identical to TRBD1. The germline V gene encodes CDR1 LNHDA and CDR2 SQIVND (reference sequence). The CDR3 is 15 amino acids. V was pared by 2 bases and J by 4 bases, with 7 bases of the junction left unmatched. The CDR3 region has the DNA TGTGCCAGTAGTATACAGCACCGGGACAGCTATGGCTACACCTTC. This gives the protein CASSIQHRDSYGYTF.

V gene TRBV29-1 combines with J gene TRBJ1-2, with D maybe TRBD1 (5 bases). The V and J ends lost 6 bases and 3 bases respectively, with 14 bases between them. Germline V gene sequence: CDR1 SQVTM, CDR2 ANQGSEA. The CDR3 totals 13 residues. The CDR3, as DNA: TGCAGCGTGGGGGAACCGGGCCACTATGGCTACACCTTC. As protein: CSVGEPGHYGYTF.

Written as DNA, the CDR3 is TGTGCCATCAGTGGGGACAGGGGAAGATATTTGAACACTGAAGCTTTCTTT. Its translation is CAISGDRGRYLNTEAFF. The V and J genes are TRBV10-3 and TRBJ1-1, with 10 bases identical to TRBD1. Germline CDR1 reads ENHRY; CDR2 reads SYGVKD. The CDR3 consists of 17 residues. J was trimmed by 0 bases and V by 4 bases; bases with no gene match: 8.

This clone was found once. The V and J genes are TRBV5-4 and TRBJ2-1, with 10 bases fitting TRBD2. The V segment lost 1 base and the J segment 7 bases; nucleotides outside the gene matches: 11. Germline V gene sequence: CDR1 SGHNT, CDR2 YYREEE (reference sequence). The length of the CDR3 is 17 residues. The CDR3 DNA sequence: TGTGCCAGCAGCTTGCGGTTTAGCGGGGGGACGGCGAATGAGCAGTTCTTC. It encodes CASSLRFSGGTANEQFF.

The rearrangement links TRBV5-1 to TRBJ2-2, with 8 bases aligning to TRBD1. CDR3 size: 15 residues. V lost 0 bases, J lost 6 bases, and 4 bases stayed unmatched. The V gene's germline CDR1 is SGHRS and CDR2 YFSETQ. DNA of the CDR3: TGCGCCAGCAGCTTGGCTTGGACAGGGCCCGGGGAGCTGTTTTTT. Its translation: CASSLAWTGPGELFF.

The chain couples TRBV7-6 to TRBJ2-5; 13 bases map to TRBD2. V trimming: 1 base; J trimming: 1 base; junction bases outside the gene matches: 0. CDR1 and CDR2 from the germline V gene are SGHVS and FNYEAQ. The CDR3 runs to 16 residues. The CDR3 here is CASSLGTSGGQETQYF. Written as DNA, the CDR3 is TGTGCCAGCAGCTTAGGGACTAGCGGGGGCCAAGAGACCCAGTACTTC.

This clone is a singleton in its sample. J is TRBJ1-1 and V is TRBV30; the D gene is possibly TRBD1 (5 bases). The CDR3 is 14 amino acids. V was pared by 4 bases and J by 1 base, with 13 bases between. The V gene's germline CDR1 is GTSNPN and CDR2 SVGIG (reference sequence). The chain's CDR3 is CAWIDGAGNTEAFF. CDR3 DNA: TGTGCCTGGATCGATGGGGCAGGGAACACTGAAGCTTTCTTT.

This chain joins TRBV19 and TRBJ1-1; a weak D match, TRBD1 (5 bases). The CDR3 extends over 14 amino acids. Looked up from germline, CDR1 is LNHDA and CDR2 is SQIVND (reference sequence). With 2 bases removed from V and 1 base from J, the gap between germline ends came to 8 bases. CDR3 residues: CASSIWTRNTEAFF. As DNA, the CDR3 is TGTGCCAGTAGTATATGGACAAGGAACACTGAAGCTTTCTTT.

The rearrangement uses TRBV5-4 and TRBJ2-3; D may be TRBD1 (6 bases). Germline V gene sequence: CDR1 SGHNT, CDR2 YYREEE (reference sequence). Trimming pared 2 bases from V and 4 bases from J, leaving 14 bases between. The CDR3 runs 15 residues. CDR3 coding DNA: TGTGCCAGCAGCTTCGATATGGGGGCCGCAGATACGCAGTATTTT. It yields the protein CASSFDMGAADTQYF.

The rearrangement uses TRBV5-4 and TRBJ2-7; D gene ambiguous. The V end was cut by 2 bases, the J end by 0 bases, with 12 bases between. Germline V CDR1 and CDR2: SGHNT, YYREEE (reference sequence). This CDR3 is built from 15 residues. The CDR3 nucleotides read TGTGCCAGCAGCTTTTGGGCAGGTCCCTCCTACGAGCAGTACTTC. As protein: CASSFWAGPSYEQYF.

This chain connects TRBV30 to TRBJ2-5; 9 bases align to TRBD1. V lost 3 bases to trimming and J lost 2 bases; unmatched junction nucleotides: 4. The CDR3 contains 14 residues. The germline V gene has CDR1 GTSNPN and CDR2 SVGIG (reference sequence). CDR3 protein: CAWRQGAYQETQYF. CDR3 nucleotide sequence: TGTGCCTGGAGACAGGGGGCCTATCAAGAGACCCAGTACTTC.

This chain connects TRBV6-1 to TRBJ1-3; no clear D gene. This CDR3 has 15 residues. The germline V gene encodes CDR1 MNHNS and CDR2 SASEGT. Trimming cost V 5 bases and J 0 bases, with 11 bases left between them. As DNA, the CDR3 is TGTGCCAGCAGTAGGTCCGGGGACTCTGGAAACACCATATATTTT. This sequence encodes CASSRSGDSGNTIYF.

This clone was recorded only once. The gene calls are TRBV30 and TRBJ1-2; D uncertain. This CDR3 contains 11 residues. V dropped 4 bases and J dropped 2 bases, with 5 bases sitting between them. The germline gives CDR1 GTSNPN, CDR2 SVGIG (reference sequence). The DNA of the CDR3 is TGTGCCTGGACAGTAAACTATGGCTACACCTTC. This translates into CAWTVNYGYTF.

CDR3 sequence: CAWDRHSYEQYF. CDR3 coding DNA: TGTGCCTGGGACAGACACTCCTACGAGCAGTACTTC. The chain joins TRBV30 to TRBJ2-7; D may be TRBD1 (5 bases). The CDR3 length is 12 residues. Trimming cost V 5 bases and J 0 bases, with 8 bases left between them. CDR1 is GTSNPN and CDR2 is SVGIG in the germline V gene (reference sequence).

This chain uses TRBV10-1 with TRBJ2-7; D may match TRBD1 or TRBD2 (6 bases each). The CDR3 has 13 amino acids. The V gene lost 10 bases and the J gene lost 3 bases, with 16 bases spanning the gap. The germline CDR1 and CDR2 sequences are WNHNN and SYGVQD (reference sequence). CDR3 sequence (DNA): TGCGCCACCCAACAGGGAGGAGGCTACGAGCAGTACTTC. Encoded protein: CATQQGGGYEQYF.